The T cell receptor (beta chain) under discussion was sequenced for a study of vaccination and CD4 T cells after COVID-19 (dated by TCRdb to 2022 to 2024). For context, the study as a whole: The convalescent cohort comprised six males and four females, including two Hispanic individuals, seven Caucasians, two Asians and one multiracial person. Each participant got two doses of either the Pfizer-BioNTech BNT162b2 vaccine (n=8) or the Moderna mRNA-1273 vaccine (n=2). For stimulating the cultures, overlapping spike peptide pools were used, derived from SARS-CoV-2 as well as from the common cold coronaviruses HCoV-NL63, HCoV-OC43 and HCoV-229E. In an earlier paper using these donors, memory CD4+ T cell crossreactivity between SARS-CoV-2 and common cold coronavirus spike proteins was assessed at the TCR clonotype level. Post-COVID blood samples were collected from convalescent patients a median of approximately 100 days after diagnosis, with a range of about 30 to 170 days. Post-vaccine blood samples were obtained a median of approximately 74 days after the second vaccine dose, with a range of roughly 12 to 250 days. In control cultures, a CEFX viral epitope pool was used as positive control, an HIV-1 Nef peptide pool was used as negative control, or no peptide was added. In over 8 COVID-19 convalescent patients and a handful of infection-naive healthy vaccine recipients, the spike-specific CD4+ TCR repertoire before mRNA vaccination was compared with the repertoire after mRNA vaccination. General study outcomes and caveats: Among convalescent patients, a median around 89% of the SARS-CoV-2-reactive clones seen after vaccination appeared only after vaccination, which suggests priming specific to the vaccine. The median number of SARS-CoV-2-reactive clonotypes rose from 20 to 25 after infection to 38 after vaccination, but the change was not significant. The study included relatively few convalescent patients and did not analyze early timepoints after natural infection. In convalescent patients, nearly all vaccine-specific clones (304 of 307) were found to be mono-reactive for SARS-CoV-2 spike rather than cross-reactive with common cold coronaviruses.

For this clonotype: Its antigen is unknown. No base qualities exist here, and no much larger clone lies one base off it.

The library was obtained by PCR. At the Johns Hopkins FTIC core, DNA from the cultured CD4+ T cells underwent TCR sequencing with the Oncomine TCR Beta short-read assay. Genomic DNA was extracted from the cultured CD4+ T cells with the QIAamp micro DNA kit. Oncomine TCR Beta libraries from cultured CD4+ T cells were pooled using unique dual indexes and sequenced on an Illumina iSeq 100. Turning to the authors' computational methods: Non-productive sequences were removed, and CDR3s not starting with C, not ending with F or W, or shorter than 7 amino acids were discarded. The MANAFEST web application was used to identify antigen-specific clonotypes by comparing peptide-stimulated wells against reference wells and other culture wells. For a clone to be called positive, the clone needed an FDR below 0.05, an odds ratio above 5, and a productive frequency above 0.1% in at least two of three replicate wells. A clonotype was classed as cross-reactive if the clonotype showed significant expansion both in SARS-CoV-2 spike wells and in at least one common cold coronavirus spike condition. Similarity between CDR3 sequences was evaluated in R version 3.6.1 using Levenshtein distances (stringdist) and unrooted phylogenetic trees (ape). Starting from the raw public reads, TCRdb applied fastp trimming at Q25, assembled clones with MiXCR and retained in-frame beta chains. Each CDR3 protein appears once, grouped with its most common genes and DNA. The V and J calls and clone size are TCRdb's, not the authors'. Across this sample there are approximately 6,700 distinct CDR3 sequences, with just under 40% seen only once. 22% of the sample rests with the top ten.

Taken from cysteine to phenylalanine, the CDR3 has 13 residues. Only the CDR3 region is kept as DNA, spanning 39 bases read in frame from base 1. The junction shows trimming of 6 bases on V and 9 bases on J, plus 15 bases between the germline ends. The germline V gene (reference sequence) supplies CDR1 MNHEY and CDR2 SMNVEV. In light of the paper, this sample's treatment or condition label describes: approximately 9-day PBMC culture with coronavirus spike peptide pools or control peptides (ViraFEST assay). CD4+ T cells from unexposed donors were collected before the COVID-19 pandemic (2011-2018). The study used the ViraFEST assay, which expanded antigen-specific T cells with peptide pools and then identified expanded clonotypes by TCR sequencing. PBMCs were cultured at roughly 2 million per well in IMDM supplemented with approximately 4.7% human AB serum and about 10 IU/ml IL-2, with about 10 ug/ml peptide pools added. On days 3 and 7, half of the culture medium was replaced with fresh IL-2-containing medium. Once the cells had been in culture for approximately 10 days, the EasySep CD4+ T cell isolation kit was used to isolate CD4+ T cells by negative selection. As cell numbers permitted, CD4+ T cells from unexposed donors were tested for reactivity to SARS-CoV-2 S and N and to four common cold coronavirus spike pools. Ficoll-Paque Plus gradient centrifugation was used to isolate PBMCs from whole blood, and the isolated PBMCs were then either used fresh or cryopreserved at -140C. Triplicate wells were generally used for each culture condition. Leukapheresis product for the unexposed donors was bought commercially.

This clonotype originated in a human donor in good health. Sequenced input: CD4+ T cells from blood, cultured in vitro. Recombination joined TRBV27 with TRBJ1-5; tentative D gene TRBD1, with 6 bases matching. The CDR3 protein sequence reads: CASRLGGLGPQHF. Read as DNA, the sequence is TGTGCCAGCAGATTGGGGGGGCTGGGGCCCCAGCATTTT.